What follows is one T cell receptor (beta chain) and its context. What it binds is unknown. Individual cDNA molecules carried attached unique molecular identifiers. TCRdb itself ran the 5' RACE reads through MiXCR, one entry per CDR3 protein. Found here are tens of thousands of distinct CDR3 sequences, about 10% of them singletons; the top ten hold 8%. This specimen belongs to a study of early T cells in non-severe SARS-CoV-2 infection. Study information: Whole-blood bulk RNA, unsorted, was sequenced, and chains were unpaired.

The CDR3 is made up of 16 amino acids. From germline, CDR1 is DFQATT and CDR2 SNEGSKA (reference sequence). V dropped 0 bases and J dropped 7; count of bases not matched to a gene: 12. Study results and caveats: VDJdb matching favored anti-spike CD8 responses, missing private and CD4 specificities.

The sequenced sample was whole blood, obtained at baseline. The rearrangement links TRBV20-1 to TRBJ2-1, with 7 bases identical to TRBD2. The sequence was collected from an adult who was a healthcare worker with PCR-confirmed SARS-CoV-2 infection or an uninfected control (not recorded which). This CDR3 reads CSARDSERPGGNEQFF. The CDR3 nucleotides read TGCAGTGCTAGAGATAGCGAGCGCCCCGGGGGGAATGAGCAGTTCTTC.